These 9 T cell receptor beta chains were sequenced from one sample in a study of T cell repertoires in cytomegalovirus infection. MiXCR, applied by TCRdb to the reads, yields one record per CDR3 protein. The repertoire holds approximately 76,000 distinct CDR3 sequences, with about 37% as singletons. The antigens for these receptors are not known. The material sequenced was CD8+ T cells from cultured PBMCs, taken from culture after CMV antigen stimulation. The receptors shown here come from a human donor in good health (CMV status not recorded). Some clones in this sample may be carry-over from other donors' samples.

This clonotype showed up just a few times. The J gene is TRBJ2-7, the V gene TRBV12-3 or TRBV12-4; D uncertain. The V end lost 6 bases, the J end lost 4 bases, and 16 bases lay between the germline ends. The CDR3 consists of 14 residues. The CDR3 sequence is CASSLGPATYEQYF. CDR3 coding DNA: TGTGCCAGCAGCTTGGGCCCTGCTACATACGAGCAGTACTTC.

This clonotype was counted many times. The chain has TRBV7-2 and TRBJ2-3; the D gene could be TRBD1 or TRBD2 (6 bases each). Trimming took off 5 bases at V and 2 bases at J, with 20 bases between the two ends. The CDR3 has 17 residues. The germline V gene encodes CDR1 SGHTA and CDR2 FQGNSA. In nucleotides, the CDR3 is TGTGCCAGCAGCCTACTGGGGGGCGCAAGATCCACAGATACGCAGTATTTT. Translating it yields CASSLLGGARSTDTQYF.

CDR3 in DNA: TGCAGTGCTGGACAGGGCTTGTCTTCACCCCTCCACTTT. It yields the protein CSAGQGLSSPLHF. V usage is TRBV20-1 and J usage is TRBJ1-6, with TRBD1 identical over 8 bases. Germline V lookup: CDR1 DFQATT, CDR2 SNEGSKA (reference sequence). V shed 5 bases, J shed 9 bases, and the junction held 6 bases outside the gene matches. This CDR3 spans 13 amino acids.

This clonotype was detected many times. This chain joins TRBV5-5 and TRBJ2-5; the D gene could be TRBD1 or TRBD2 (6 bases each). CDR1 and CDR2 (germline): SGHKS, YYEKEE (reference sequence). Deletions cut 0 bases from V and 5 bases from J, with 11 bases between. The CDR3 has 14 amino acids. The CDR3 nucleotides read TGTGCCAGCAGCTTGGCCGTAGGGGGGGAGACCCAGTACTTC. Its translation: CASSLAVGGETQYF.

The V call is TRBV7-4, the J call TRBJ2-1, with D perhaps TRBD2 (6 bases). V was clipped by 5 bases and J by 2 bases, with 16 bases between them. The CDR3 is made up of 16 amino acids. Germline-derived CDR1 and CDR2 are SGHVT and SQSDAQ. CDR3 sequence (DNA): TGTGCCAGCAGCCGCGACTCGTCGGGGGCCTACAATGAGCAGTTCTTC. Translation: CASSRDSSGAYNEQFF.

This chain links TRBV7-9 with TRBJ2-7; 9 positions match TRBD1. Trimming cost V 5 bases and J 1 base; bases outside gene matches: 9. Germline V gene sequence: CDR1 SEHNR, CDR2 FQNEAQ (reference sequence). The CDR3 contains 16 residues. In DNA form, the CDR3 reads TGTGCCAGCAGCCCGGGGACAGGGATCACTTCCTACGAGCAGTACTTC. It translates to CASSPGTGITSYEQYF.

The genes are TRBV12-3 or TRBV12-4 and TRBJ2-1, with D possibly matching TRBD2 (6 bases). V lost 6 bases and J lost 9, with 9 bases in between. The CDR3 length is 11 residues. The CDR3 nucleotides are TGTGCCAGCAGCCGAGCGGGTGAGCAGTTCTTC. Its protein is CASSRAGEQFF.

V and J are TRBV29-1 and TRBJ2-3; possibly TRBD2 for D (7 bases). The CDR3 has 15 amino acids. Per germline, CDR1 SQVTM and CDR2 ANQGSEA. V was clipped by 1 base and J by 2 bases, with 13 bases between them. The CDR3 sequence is CSVEGGRGATDTQYF. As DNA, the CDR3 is TGCAGCGTTGAAGGGGGCCGGGGGGCCACAGATACGCAGTATTTT.

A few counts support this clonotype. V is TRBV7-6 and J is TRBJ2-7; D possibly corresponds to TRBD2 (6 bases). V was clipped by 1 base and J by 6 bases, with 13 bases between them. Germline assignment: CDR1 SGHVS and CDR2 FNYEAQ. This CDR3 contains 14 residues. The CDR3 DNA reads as TGTGCCAGCAGCTTAGATGCGGGGTCCCCCGAGCAGTACTTC. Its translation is CASSLDAGSPEQYF.